This is a list of T cell receptor beta chains from one sample in a study of T cells after yellow fever vaccination. MiXCR, run by TCRdb on the 5' RACE reads, gives a single entry per CDR3 protein. The top ten clones hold around 17% of a sample with under 550,000 distinct CDR3 sequences, just over 20% of them seen once. This sample comprised PBMCs, obtained approximately 22 days after the first yellow fever vaccination. The receptors derive from a man in his late teens or twenties who received the YFV17D yellow fever vaccine. The CDR3 runs from the conserved cysteine through the conserved F or W. Each record gives: clone size, V gene, J gene, D gene, CDR3 protein, CDR3 DNA. A D gene is named only where the DNA matches it firmly. The size field is filled for only some rows; it gives once, few, many or a size class.

few	TRBV12-3/TRBV12-4	TRBJ1-1	NA	CASSVAEEAFF	TGTGCCAGCAGTGTGGCTGAAGAAGCTTTCTTT
many	TRBV9	TRBJ2-1	NA	CASSDRQEQFF	TGTGCCAGCAGCGATCGACAGGAGCAGTTCTTC
NA	TRBV4-2	TRBJ2-5	NA	CATFWQNPRNHFRCQVQYF	TGTGCCACCTTCTGGCAGAACCCCCGCAACCACTTCCGCTGTCAAGTCCAGTACTTC
NA	TRBV5-1	TRBJ1-4	NA	CASSVRRATNEKLFF	TGCGCCAGCAGCGTTAGGCGTGCAACTAATGAAAAACTGTTTTTT
few	TRBV6-1	TRBJ2-5	NA	CASRDLVVARETQYF	TGTGCCAGCAGGGACCTAGTGGTGGCTCGCGAGACCCAGTACTTC
few	TRBV7-8	TRBJ1-6	NA	CASNRRDTDNSPLHF	TGTGCCAGCAACCGCCGGGACACGGATAATTCACCCCTCCACTTT
few	TRBV30	TRBJ2-2	NA	CAWRDTGFRAGELFF	TGTGCCTGGAGAGACACGGGTTTTAGGGCCGGGGAGCTGTTTTTT
NA	TRBV12-3/TRBV12-4	TRBJ2-3	NA	CAFSTVYEGGGTDTQYF	TGTGCCTTCAGTACCGTTTACGAGGGGGGCGGCACAGATACGCAGTATTTT
NA	TRBV3-1	TRBJ2-5	NA	CASSQPEQAYQETQYF	TGTGCCAGCAGCCAACCGGAACAGGCGTACCAAGAGACCCAGTACTTC
NA	TRBV4-2	TRBJ1-4	TRBD1	CASSQVARGTEKLFF	TGTGCCAGCAGCCAAGTCGCCAGGGGGACCGAAAAACTGTTTTTT
NA	TRBV12-3/TRBV12-4	TRBJ2-3	NA	CASSHRRGVYTDTQYF	TGTGCCAGCAGCCACAGACGTGGAGTATACACAGATACGCAGTATTTT
few	TRBV7-3	TRBJ1-1	TRBD1	CASSSGQGGNTEAFF	TGTGCCAGCAGCTCAGGACAGGGAGGTAACACTGAAGCTTTCTTT
NA	TRBV4-2	TRBJ2-7	NA	CASSQAASRSHEQYF	TGTGCCAGCAGCCAAGCTGCTTCGAGGTCTCACGAGCAGTACTTC
NA	TRBV12-3/TRBV12-4	TRBJ2-3	NA	CASGELVITDTQYF	TGTGCCAGCGGAGAACTAGTGATCACAGATACGCAGTATTTT
NA	TRBV10-1	TRBJ2-7	TRBD1	CASSEGDRVHEQYF	TGCGCCAGCAGTGAGGGGGACAGGGTCCACGAGCAGTACTTC
NA	TRBV20-1	TRBJ2-3	TRBD2	CSAKTSGGAGAQYF	TGCAGTGCTAAGACTAGCGGGGGGGCCGGGGCGCAGTATTTT
NA	TRBV7-8	TRBJ2-5	NA	CASSLGAGYRETQYF	TGTGCCAGCAGCTTAGGGGCAGGCTACCGAGAGACCCAGTACTTC
few	TRBV20-1	TRBJ2-2	NA	CSAGGPANTGELFF	TGCAGTGCTGGGGGACCCGCGAACACCGGGGAGCTGTTTTTT
NA	TRBV27	TRBJ2-1	TRBD2	CASSSLETSGAHEQFF	TGTGCCAGCAGCTCCCTAGAGACTAGCGGGGCCCATGAGCAGTTCTTC
NA	TRBV20-1	TRBJ2-3	TRBD1	CSASPGQGSTDTQYF	TGCAGTGCTAGCCCGGGACAGGGAAGCACAGATACGCAGTATTTT
NA	TRBV28	TRBJ2-3	NA	CASSLQGGPDTQYF	TGTGCCAGCAGTTTACAGGGGGGCCCAGATACGCAGTATTTT
NA	TRBV4-2	TRBJ1-5	NA	CASSQGGRGRNNQPQHF	TGTGCCAGCAGCCAAGGGGGTCGGGGGCGGAACAATCAGCCCCAGCATTTT
NA	TRBV27	TRBJ2-2	TRBD1	CASSTRDRGTNTGELFF	TGTGCCAGCAGTACGAGGGACAGAGGAACTAACACCGGGGAGCTGTTTTTT
many	TRBV28	TRBJ2-4	NA	CASSLLLAKNIQYF	TGTGCCAGCAGTTTATTACTAGCCAAAAACATTCAGTACTTC
NA	TRBV7-2	TRBJ2-2	NA	CASSPLGVGTPGELFF	TGTGCCAGCAGCCCGCTGGGGGTCGGAACACCCGGGGAGCTGTTTTTT
NA	TRBV5-1	TRBJ2-1	TRBD1	CASSLAPGTAFNEQFF	TGCGCCAGCAGCTTGGCCCCCGGGACAGCCTTCAATGAGCAGTTCTTC
few	TRBV29-1	TRBJ2-6	NA	CSVDSGPSPGANVLTF	TGCAGCGTTGACTCCGGTCCCAGCCCTGGGGCCAACGTCCTGACTTTC
few	TRBV6-2/TRBV6-3	TRBJ1-1	NA	CASISPEAVVTEAFF	TGTGCCAGCATCTCCCCCGAGGCGGTGGTCACTGAAGCTTTCTTT
few	TRBV7-9	TRBJ1-1	NA	CASSLGVVVNTEAFF	TGTGCCAGCAGCTTAGGGGTGGTGGTAAACACTGAAGCTTTCTTT
NA	TRBV7-2	TRBJ2-5	TRBD2	CASSNSGGNQETQYF	TGTGCCAGCAGCAATAGCGGGGGTAATCAAGAGACCCAGTACTTC
NA	TRBV5-1	TRBJ2-1	NA	CASSAGVLSYNEQFF	TGCGCCAGCAGCGCCGGGGTACTCTCCTACAATGAGCAGTTCTTC
NA	TRBV12-3/TRBV12-4	TRBJ2-2	NA	CASSLPPGLTGELFF	TGTGCCAGCAGTTTACCCCCAGGTCTTACCGGGGAGCTGTTTTTT
NA	TRBV19	TRBJ1-5	NA	CASSILDSNQPQHF	TGTGCCAGTAGTATACTGGACAGCAATCAGCCCCAGCATTTT
few	TRBV6-1	TRBJ1-4	NA	CASSLPPEKLFF	TGTGCCAGCAGCCTCCCGCCGGAAAAACTGTTTTTT
NA	TRBV7-2	TRBJ2-5	NA	CAGGNGAQETQYF	TGTGCCGGTGGGAACGGGGCCCAAGAGACCCAGTACTTC
NA	TRBV9	TRBJ2-6	TRBD1	CASSGLGQGSSGANVLTF	TGTGCCAGCAGCGGACTCGGACAGGGGAGCTCTGGGGCCAACGTCCTGACTTTC
NA	TRBV5-1	TRBJ2-5	NA	CASSPPRGAQYF	TGCGCCAGCAGCCCGCCTCGCGGGGCTCAGTACTTC